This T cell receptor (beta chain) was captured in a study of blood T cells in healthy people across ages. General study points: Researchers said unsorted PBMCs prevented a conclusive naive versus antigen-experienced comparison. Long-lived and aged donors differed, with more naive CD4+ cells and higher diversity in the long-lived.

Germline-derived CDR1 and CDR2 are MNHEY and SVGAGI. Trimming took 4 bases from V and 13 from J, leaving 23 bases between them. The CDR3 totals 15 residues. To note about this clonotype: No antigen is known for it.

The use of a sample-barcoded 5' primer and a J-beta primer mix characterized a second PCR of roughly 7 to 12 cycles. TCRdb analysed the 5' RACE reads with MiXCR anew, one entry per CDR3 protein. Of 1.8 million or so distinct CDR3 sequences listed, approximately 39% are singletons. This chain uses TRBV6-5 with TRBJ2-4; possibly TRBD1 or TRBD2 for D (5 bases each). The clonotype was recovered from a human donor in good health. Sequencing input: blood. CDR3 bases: TGTGCCAGCAGTTTTTCCTTCGGGGCTCTCAATGAGCAGTACTTC. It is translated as CASSFSFGALNEQYF.